This T cell receptor beta chain was sequenced in a study of T cell responses to AZD1222 COVID-19 vaccine. Clones were read by immunoSEQ multiplex PCR, and TCRdb kept only the in-frame ones, dropping some. The data show more than 140,000 clones, 70% to 90% seen once. Germline values: CDR1 LNHDA, CDR2 SQIVND (reference sequence). The CDR3 covers 15 residues. The V end was cut by 5 bases, the J end by 0 bases, with 13 bases between. Study-level findings and limits: Repertoires in all cases were sampled only once the peak T cell response had passed.

Comment on this clone: Its antigen is still unknown.

Sequencing used peripheral blood, obtained on day 0 of AZD1222 vaccination. The genes are TRBV19 and TRBJ1-1; D is uncertain. This receptor was identified in an adult in good health. CDR3 coding DNA: TGTGCCAGTAGTCCCCGTGTGGCTGTGAACACTGAAGCTTTCTTT. It encodes CASSPRVAVNTEAFF.